This TCR beta chain stems from a study of blood T cell repertoires in COVID-19. Study overall: The study drew acute and convalescent COVID-19 samples from the United States, Italy and Spain.

The protocol was immunoSEQ multiplex PCR, while the TCRdb copy is restricted to in-frame clones and leaves out a portion. The sample holds around 450,000 clones; about 89% are singletons and the top ten take more than 4%. The germline CDR1 and CDR2 sequences are SGHRS and YFSETQ. This CDR3 comprises 15 residues. The ends were cut back, 4 bases at V and 0 bases at J, with 13 bases in the middle. The V call is TRBV5-1, the J call TRBJ2-5; a weak D match, TRBD2 (6 bases). The sequence came from a woman in her thirties with acute or convalescent COVID-19. Specimen: peripheral blood. CDR3 bases: TGCGCCAGCAGCGGGGACCGGGACTACCAAGAGACCCAGTACTTC. It encodes CASSGDRDYQETQYF.